This record covers a single TCR beta chain. This clone's antigen is unknown. There are no base qualities to consult, and no much larger clone falls within one base. TCRbeta CDR3 regions were amplified from genomic DNA using the immunoSEQ Assay, a bias-controlled multiplex PCR. As for the authors' bioinformatics: Nucleated cell counts per sample were estimated from amplification of reference gene primers within the assay. To quantify the absolute abundance of each unique TCRbeta CDR3 rearrangement, sequence reads were collapsed and filtered. For each sample, productive Simpson clonality was calculated as the square root of Simpson's diversity index over productive rearrangements. The table was pulled from immuneACCESS by TCRdb, which kept in-frame rearrangements only. Such tables lose some clones; where checked, under half of the loss comes from unresolved V genes, and the rest has no known cause. The DNA gave D and trimming, while V, J and clone size come from that table. This sample lists 150,000 to 200,000 clones; 89% were detected once. The ten largest clones add up to 1.5% to 2% of the sample.

Samples from volunteer blood donors who had recovered from COVID-19 were contributed by a second Seattle source. Collaborating institutions collected whole blood in K2EDTA tubes following their own protocols. For TCRbeta analysis, collaborators shipped samples as frozen whole blood, isolated PBMCs, or DNA extracted from either of those sample types. The data were obtained in a study of blood T cell repertoires in COVID-19 (dated by TCRdb to 2020 to 2022). Study-level background: Collaborator samples came from the United States, Italy and Spain and covered acute and convalescent phases of COVID-19. The repertoires were made available in a free public database intended to serve as a resource for research on the immune response to SARS-CoV-2. The prospective study material was composed of cDNA or gDNA derived from T cells, B-cell-depleted T cells, or PBMCs. The samples were drawn from the first 160 participants of the ongoing ImmuneRACE study and from 1,200 or so subjects provided by 6 global collaborators. Where HLA class I and class II types were available, the types were taken from metadata supplied by the sample provider, not from assay-based typing. Subjects who had been exposed to COVID-19, were actively infected with it, or had recovered from it provided the deeply sampled blood TCRbeta repertoires that made up the dataset. A de-identified subject ID, COVID-19 status, age in years and sex were almost always included in the sample metadata. Results the study describes overall, beyond this receptor: Clinical and demographic metadata were provided uncurated, with the amount varying by source and participant.

From cysteine to phenylalanine, the CDR3 is 17 amino acids long. Here the CDR3 DNA is all that survives: 51 bases in frame from base 1. The germline V gene (reference sequence) supplies CDR1 LGHDT and CDR2 YNNKEL. V loses 5 bases of germline sequence and J loses 5 bases, and the interval between the two ends is 25 bases. The V and J segments used are TRBV3-1 (or the pseudogene TRBV3-2) and TRBJ2-7; the D segment could be TRBD2, given 6 matching bases. This receptor was taken from a young man who had recovered from COVID-19. The source material was peripheral blood. Read as DNA, the sequence is TGTGCCAGCAGCGCGTCCCAGGGTAGCGGACTTCGGGACGAGCAGTACTTC. This codes for CASSASQGSGLRDEQYF.